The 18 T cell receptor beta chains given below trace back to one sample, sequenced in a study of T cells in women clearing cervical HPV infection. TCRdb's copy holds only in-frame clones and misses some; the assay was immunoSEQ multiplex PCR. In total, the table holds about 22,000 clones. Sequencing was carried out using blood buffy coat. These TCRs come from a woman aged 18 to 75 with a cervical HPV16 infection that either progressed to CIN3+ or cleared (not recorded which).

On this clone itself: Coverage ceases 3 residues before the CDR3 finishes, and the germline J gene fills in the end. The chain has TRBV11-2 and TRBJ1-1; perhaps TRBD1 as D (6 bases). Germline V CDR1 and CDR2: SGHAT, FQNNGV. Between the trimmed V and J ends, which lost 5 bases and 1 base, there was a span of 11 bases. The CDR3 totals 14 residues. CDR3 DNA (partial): TGTGCCAGCAGCCCACAGGGCGAGAACACTGAA. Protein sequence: CASSPQGENTE. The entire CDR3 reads CASSPQGENTEAFF.

Incomplete CDR3 DNA: TGTGCCAGTGCCGGCCCGCGGGGGTCAGGTCAGCCC. Translating gives CASAGPRGSGQP. In full, the CDR3 is CASAGPRGSGQPQHF. The chain employs TRBV2 and TRBJ1-5; perhaps TRBD1 as D (5 bases). Coverage ceases 3 residues before the CDR3 finishes, and the germline J gene fills in the end. Looked up from germline, CDR1 is SNHLY and CDR2 is FYNNEI. Trimming stripped 9 bases from V and 6 bases from J, with 21 bases between. The CDR3 has 15 residues.

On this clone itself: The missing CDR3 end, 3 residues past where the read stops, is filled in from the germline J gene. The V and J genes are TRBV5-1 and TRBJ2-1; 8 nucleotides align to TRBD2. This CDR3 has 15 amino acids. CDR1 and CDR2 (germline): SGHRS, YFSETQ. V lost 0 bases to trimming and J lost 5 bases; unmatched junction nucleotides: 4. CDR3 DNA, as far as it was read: TGCGCCAGCAGCTTGGAGGCTAGCGGGCACAATGAG. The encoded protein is CASSLEASGHNE. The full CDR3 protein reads CASSLEASGHNEQFF.

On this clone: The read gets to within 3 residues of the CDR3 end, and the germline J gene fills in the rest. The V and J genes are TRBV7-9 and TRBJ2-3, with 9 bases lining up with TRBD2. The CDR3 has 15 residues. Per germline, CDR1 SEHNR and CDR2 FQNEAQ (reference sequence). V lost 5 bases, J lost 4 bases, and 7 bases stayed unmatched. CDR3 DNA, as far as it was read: TGTGCCAGCAGCCGAGGACTAGCGATTTCAGATACG. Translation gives CASSRGLAISDT. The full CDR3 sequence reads CASSRGLAISDTQYF.

CDR3 bases read: TGTGCCAGTCCGCGTGGACAGCGCGATGGACCTGGCTACGAC. Its translation: CASPRGQRDGPGYD. The whole CDR3 reads CASPRGQRDGPGYDYTF. The chain couples TRBV19 to TRBJ1-2; D might be TRBD1 (6 bases). The read is 3 residues too short to cover the CDR3 end, so that end is filled in from the germline J gene. CDR1 and CDR2 from the germline V gene are LNHDA and SQIVND (reference sequence). The CDR3 contains 17 residues.

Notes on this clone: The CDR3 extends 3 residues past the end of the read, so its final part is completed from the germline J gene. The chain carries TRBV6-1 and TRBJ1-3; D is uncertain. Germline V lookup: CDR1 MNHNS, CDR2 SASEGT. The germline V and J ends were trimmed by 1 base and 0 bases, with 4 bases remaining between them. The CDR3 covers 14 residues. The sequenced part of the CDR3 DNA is TGTGCCAGCAGTGAAGGCAGCTCTGGAAACACC. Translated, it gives CASSEGSSGNT. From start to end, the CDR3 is CASSEGSSGNTIYF.

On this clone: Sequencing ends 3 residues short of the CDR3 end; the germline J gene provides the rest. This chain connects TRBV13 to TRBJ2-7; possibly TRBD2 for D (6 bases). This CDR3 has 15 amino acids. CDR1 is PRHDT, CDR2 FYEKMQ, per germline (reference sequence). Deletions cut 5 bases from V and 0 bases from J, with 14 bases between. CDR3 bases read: TGTGCCAGCAGCCCCCCGGAGGGGCACTCCTACGAG. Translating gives CASSPPEGHSYE. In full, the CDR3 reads CASSPPEGHSYEQYF. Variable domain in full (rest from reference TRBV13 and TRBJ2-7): AAGVIQSPRHLIKEKRETATLKCYPIPRHDTVYWYQQGPGQDPQFLISFYEKMQSDKGSIPDRFSAQQFSDYHSELNMSSLELGDSALYFCASSPPEGHSYEQYFGPGTRLTVT.

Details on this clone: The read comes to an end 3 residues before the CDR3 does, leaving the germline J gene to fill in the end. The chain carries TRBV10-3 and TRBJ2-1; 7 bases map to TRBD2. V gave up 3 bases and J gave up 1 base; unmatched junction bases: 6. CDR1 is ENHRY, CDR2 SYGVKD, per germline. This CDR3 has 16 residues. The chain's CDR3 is CAISDSSGISYNEQFF. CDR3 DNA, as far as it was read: TGTGCCATCAGTGATTCGAGCGGGATATCCTACAATGAG.

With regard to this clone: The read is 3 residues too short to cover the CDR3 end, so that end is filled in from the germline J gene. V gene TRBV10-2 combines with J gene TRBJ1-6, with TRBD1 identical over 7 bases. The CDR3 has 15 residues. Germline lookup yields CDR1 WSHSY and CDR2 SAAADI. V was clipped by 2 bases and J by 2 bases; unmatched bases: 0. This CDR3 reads CASSETGAYNSPLHF. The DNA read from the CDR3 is TGCGCCAGCAGTGAGACAGGGGCCTATAATTCACCC.

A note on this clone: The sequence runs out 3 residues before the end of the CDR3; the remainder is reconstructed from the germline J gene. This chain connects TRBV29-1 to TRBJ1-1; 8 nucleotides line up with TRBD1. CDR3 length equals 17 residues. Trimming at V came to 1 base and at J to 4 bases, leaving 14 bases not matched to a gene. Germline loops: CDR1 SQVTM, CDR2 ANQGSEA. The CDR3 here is CSVEGQGTHIVGTEAFF. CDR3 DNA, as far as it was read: TGCAGCGTTGAAGGACAGGGGACTCATATCGTCGGCACTGAA.

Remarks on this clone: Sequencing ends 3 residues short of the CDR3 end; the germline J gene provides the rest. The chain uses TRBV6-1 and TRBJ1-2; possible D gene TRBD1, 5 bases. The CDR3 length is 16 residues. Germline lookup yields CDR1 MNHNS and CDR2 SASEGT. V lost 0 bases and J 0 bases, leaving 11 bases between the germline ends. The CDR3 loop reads CASSEAPPTANYGYTF. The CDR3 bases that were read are TGTGCCAGCAGTGAAGCGCCCCCGACAGCTAACTATGGC.

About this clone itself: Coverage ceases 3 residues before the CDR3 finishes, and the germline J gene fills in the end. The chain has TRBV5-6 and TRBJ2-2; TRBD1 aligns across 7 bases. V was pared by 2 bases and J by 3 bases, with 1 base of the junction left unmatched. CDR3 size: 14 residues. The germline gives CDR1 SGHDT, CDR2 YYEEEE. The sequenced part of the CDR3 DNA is TGTGCCAGCAGCTTCCAGGGGGACACCGGGGAG. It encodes CASSFQGDTGE. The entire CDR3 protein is CASSFQGDTGELFF.

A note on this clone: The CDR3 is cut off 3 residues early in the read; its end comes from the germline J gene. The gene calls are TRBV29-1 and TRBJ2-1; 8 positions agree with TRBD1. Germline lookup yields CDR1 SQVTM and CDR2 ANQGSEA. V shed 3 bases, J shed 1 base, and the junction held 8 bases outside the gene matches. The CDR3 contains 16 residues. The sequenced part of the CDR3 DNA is TGCAGCGTTGAGATTGTTAGGACAGGGTCCTACAATGAG. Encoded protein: CSVEIVRTGSYNE. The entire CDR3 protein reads CSVEIVRTGSYNEQFF.

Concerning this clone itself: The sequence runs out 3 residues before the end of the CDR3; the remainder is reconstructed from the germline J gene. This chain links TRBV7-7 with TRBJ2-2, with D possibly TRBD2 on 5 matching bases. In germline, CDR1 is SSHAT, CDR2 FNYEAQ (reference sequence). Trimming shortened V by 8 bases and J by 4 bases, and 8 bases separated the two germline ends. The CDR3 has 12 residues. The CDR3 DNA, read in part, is TGTGCCAGCGGACTGGGCACCGGGGAG. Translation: CASGLGTGE. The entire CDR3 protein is CASGLGTGELFF. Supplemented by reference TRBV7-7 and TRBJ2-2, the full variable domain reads GAGVSQSPRYKVTKRGQDVTLRCDPISSHATLYWYQQALGQGPEFLTYFNYEAQPDKSGLPSDRFSAERPEGSISTLTIQRTEQRDSAMYRCASGLGTGELFFGEGSRLTVL.

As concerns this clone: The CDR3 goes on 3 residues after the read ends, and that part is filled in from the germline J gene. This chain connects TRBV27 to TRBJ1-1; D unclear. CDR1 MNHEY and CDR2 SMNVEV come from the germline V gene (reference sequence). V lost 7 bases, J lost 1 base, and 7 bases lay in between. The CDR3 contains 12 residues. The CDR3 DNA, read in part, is TGTGCCAGCAAGCGGGGGAACACTGAA. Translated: CASKRGNTE. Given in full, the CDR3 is CASKRGNTEAFF.

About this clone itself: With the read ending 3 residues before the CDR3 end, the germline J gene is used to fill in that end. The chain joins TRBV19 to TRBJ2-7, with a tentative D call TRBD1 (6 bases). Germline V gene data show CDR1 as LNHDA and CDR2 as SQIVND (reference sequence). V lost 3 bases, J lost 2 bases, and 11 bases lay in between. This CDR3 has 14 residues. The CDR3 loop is CASSMGAGPYEQYF. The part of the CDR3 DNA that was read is TGTGCCAGTAGTATGGGGGCAGGGCCCTACGAG.

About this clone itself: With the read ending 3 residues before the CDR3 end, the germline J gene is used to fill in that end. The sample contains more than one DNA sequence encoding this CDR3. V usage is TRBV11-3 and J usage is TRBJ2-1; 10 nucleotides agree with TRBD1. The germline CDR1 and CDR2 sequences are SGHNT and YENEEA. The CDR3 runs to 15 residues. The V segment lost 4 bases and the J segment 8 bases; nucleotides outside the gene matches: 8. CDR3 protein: CASSSRDRGLDEQFF. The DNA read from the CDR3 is TGTGCCAGCAGCTCCCGGGACAGGGGCCTCGATGAG.

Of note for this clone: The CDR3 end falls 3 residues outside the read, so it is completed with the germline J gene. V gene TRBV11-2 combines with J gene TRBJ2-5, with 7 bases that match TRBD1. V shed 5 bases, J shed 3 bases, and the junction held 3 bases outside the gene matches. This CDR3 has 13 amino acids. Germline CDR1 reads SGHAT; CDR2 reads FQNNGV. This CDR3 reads CASSRDREETQYF. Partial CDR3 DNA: TGTGCCAGCAGCCGAGACAGGGAAGAGACC.